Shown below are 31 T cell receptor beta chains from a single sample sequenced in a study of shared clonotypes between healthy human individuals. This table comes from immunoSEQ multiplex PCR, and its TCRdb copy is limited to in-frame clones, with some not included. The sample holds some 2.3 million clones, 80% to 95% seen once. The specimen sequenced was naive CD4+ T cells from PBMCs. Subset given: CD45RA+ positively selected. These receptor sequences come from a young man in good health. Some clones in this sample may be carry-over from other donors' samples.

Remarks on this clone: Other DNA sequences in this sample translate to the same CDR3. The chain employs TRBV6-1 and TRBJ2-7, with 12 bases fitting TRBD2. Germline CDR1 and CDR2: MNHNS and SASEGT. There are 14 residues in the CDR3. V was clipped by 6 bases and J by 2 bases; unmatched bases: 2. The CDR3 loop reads CASRRTSGTYEQYF. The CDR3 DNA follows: TGTGCCAGCAGAAGGACTAGCGGGACCTACGAGCAGTACTTC.

CDR3 residues: CASSHLTGLITEAFF. CDR3 sequence (DNA): TGCGCCAGCAGCCACCTGACAGGGCTTATCACTGAAGCTTTCTTT. The chain carries TRBV4-1 and TRBJ1-1; 7 bases are shared with TRBD1. The CDR3 sequence is 15 residues long. Looked up from germline, CDR1 is MGHRA and CDR2 is YSYEKL. The V and J ends lost 3 bases and 4 bases, in that order; junction bases with no gene match: 8.

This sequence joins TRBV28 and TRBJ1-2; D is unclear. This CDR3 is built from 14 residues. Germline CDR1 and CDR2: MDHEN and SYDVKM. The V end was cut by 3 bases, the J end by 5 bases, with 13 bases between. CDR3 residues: CASSLEAAGYGYTF. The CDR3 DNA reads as TGTGCCAGCAGTTTGGAGGCGGCCGGGTATGGCTACACCTTC.

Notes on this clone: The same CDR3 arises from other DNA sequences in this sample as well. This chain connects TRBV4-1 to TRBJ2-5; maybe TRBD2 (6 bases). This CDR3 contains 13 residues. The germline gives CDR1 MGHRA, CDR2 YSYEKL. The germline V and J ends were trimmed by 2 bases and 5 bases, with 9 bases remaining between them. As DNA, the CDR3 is TGCGCCAGCAGCCAAACACGGGGGGAGACCCAGTACTTC. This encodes CASSQTRGETQYF.

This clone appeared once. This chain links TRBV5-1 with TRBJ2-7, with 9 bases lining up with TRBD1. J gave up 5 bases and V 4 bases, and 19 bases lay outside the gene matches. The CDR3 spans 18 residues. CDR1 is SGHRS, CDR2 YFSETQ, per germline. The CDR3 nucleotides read TGCGCCAGCAGCCCCCGGGGTACGGTCGGGACAGGGCTCAACGAGCAGTACTTC. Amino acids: CASSPRGTVGTGLNEQYF.

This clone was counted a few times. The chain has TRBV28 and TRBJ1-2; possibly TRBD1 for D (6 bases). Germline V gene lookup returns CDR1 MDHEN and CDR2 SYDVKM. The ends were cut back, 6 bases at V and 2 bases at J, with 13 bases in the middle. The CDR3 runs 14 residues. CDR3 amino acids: CASRGGQLNYGYTF. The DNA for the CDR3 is TGTGCCAGCAGGGGAGGACAGTTAAACTATGGCTACACCTTC.

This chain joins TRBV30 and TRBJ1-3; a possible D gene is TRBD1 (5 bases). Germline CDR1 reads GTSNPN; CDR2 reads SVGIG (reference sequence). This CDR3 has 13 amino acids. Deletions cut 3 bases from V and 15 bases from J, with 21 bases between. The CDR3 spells CAWSQEGLPGTYF. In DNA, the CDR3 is TGTGCCTGGAGCCAAGAGGGACTTCCTGGTACATATTTT.

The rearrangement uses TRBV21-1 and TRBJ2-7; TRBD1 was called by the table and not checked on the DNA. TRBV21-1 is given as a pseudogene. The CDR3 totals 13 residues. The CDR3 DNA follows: TGTGCCAGCGCGGACAGGGGACTCTACGAGCAGTACTTC. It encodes CASADRGLYEQYF.

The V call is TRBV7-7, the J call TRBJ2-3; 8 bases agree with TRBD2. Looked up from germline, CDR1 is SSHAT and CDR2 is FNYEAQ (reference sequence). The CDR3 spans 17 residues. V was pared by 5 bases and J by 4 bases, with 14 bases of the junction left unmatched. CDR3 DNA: TGTGCCAGCAGCCAGGCCCTCGGAGCGGGAGCGGCAGATACGCAGTATTTT. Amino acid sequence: CASSQALGAGAADTQYF.

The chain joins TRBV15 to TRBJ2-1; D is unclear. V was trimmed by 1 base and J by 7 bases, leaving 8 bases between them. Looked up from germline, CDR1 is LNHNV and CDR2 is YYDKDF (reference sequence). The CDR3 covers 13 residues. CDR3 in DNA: TGTGCCACCAGCAGAGTTGGTGGGAATGAGCAGTTCTTC. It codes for CATSRVGGNEQFF.

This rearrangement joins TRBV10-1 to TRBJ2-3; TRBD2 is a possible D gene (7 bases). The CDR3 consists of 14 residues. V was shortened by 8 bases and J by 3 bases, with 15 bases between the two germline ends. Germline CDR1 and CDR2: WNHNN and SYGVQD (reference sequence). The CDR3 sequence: CASPRRGGTDTQYF. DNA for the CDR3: TGCGCCAGCCCGCGGAGGGGGGGGACAGATACGCAGTATTTT.

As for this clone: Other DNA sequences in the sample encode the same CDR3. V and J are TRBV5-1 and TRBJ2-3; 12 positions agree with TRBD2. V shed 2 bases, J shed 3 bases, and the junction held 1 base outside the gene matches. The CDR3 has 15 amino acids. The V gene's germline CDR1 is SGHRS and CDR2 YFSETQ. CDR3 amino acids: CASSFGTSGTDTQYF. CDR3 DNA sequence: TGCGCCAGCAGCTTCGGGACTAGCGGGACAGATACGCAGTATTTT. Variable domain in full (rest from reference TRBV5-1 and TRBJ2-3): KAGVTQTPRYLIKTRGQQVTLSCSPISGHRSVSWYQQTPGQGLQFLFEYFSETQRNKGNFPGRFSGRQFSNSRSEMNVSTLELGDSALYLCASSFGTSGTDTQYFGPGTRLTVL.

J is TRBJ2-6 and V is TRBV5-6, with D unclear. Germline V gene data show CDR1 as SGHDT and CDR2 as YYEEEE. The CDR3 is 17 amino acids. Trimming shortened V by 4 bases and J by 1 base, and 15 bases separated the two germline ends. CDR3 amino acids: CASSKVQFISGANVLTF. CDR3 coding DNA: TGTGCCAGCAGCAAAGTCCAATTCATTTCTGGGGCCAACGTCCTGACTTTC.

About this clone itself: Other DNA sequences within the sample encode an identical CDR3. CDR3 nucleotide sequence: TGTGCCAGCTCACCCGACAGGGGGAATGGCTACACCTTC. Encoded protein: CASSPDRGNGYTF. V usage is TRBV18 and J usage is TRBJ1-2, with TRBD1 identical over 9 bases. Germline V lookup: CDR1 KGHSH, CDR2 LQKENI. The CDR3 runs 13 residues. V lost 3 bases and J lost 6; bases outside the gene matches: 2. Complete variable domain (other parts from reference TRBV18 and TRBJ1-2): NAGVMQNPRHLVRRRGQEARLRCSPMKGHSHVYWYRQLPEEGLKFMVYLQKENIIDESGMPKERFSAEFPKEGPSILRIQQVVRGDSAAYFCASSPDRGNGYTFGSGTRLTVV.

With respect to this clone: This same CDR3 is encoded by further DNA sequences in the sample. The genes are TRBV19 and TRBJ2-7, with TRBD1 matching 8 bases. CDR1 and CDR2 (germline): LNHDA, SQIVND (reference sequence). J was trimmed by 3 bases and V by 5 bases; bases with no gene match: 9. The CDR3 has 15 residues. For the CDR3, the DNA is TGTGCCAGTAGTTCCCCAGGAACAGGGGGCTACGAGCAGTACTTC. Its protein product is CASSSPGTGGYEQYF. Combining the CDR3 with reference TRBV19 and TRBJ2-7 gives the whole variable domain DGGITQSPKYLFRKEGQNVTLSCEQNLNHDAMYWYRQDPGQGLRLIYYSQIVNDFQKGDIAEGYSVSREKKESFPLTVTSAQKNPTAFYLCASSSPGTGGYEQYFGPGTRLTVT.

The CDR3: CASSLGAGGITDTQYF. The CDR3 nucleotides read TGCGCCAGCAGCTTGGGCGCGGGAGGGATCACAGATACGCAGTATTTT. V usage is TRBV5-1 and J usage is TRBJ2-3; 9 nucleotides agree with TRBD2. Germline assignment: CDR1 SGHRS and CDR2 YFSETQ. This CDR3 spans 16 amino acids. V trimming: 0 bases; J trimming: 2 bases; junction bases outside the gene matches: 4.

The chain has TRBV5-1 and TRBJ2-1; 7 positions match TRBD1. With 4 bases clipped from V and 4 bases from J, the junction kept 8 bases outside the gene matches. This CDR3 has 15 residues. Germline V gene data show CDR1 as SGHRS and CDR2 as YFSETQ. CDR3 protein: CASSTGTVIYNEQFF. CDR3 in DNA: TGCGCCAGCAGCACGGGGACAGTAATTTACAATGAGCAGTTCTTC.

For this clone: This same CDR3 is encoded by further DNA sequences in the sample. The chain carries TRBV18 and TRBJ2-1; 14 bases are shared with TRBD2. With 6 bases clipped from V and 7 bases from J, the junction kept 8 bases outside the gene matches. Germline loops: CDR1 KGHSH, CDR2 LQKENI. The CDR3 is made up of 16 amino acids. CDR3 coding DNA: TGTGCCAGCTCTCCTCCGGGACTAGCGGGAGTTAATGAGCAGTTCTTC. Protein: CASSPPGLAGVNEQFF.

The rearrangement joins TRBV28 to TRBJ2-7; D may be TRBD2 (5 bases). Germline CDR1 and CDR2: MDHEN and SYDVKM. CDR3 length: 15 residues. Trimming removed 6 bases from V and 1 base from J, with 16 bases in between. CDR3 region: CASRVQLGKSYEQYF. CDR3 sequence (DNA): TGTGCCAGCAGGGTACAACTAGGAAAATCCTACGAGCAGTACTTC. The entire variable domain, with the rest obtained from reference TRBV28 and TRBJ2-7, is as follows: DVKVTQSSRYLVKRTGEKVFLECVQDMDHENMFWYRQDPGLGLRLIYFSYDVKMKEKGDIPEGYSVSREKKERFSLILESASTNQTSMYLCASRVQLGKSYEQYFGPGTRLTVT.

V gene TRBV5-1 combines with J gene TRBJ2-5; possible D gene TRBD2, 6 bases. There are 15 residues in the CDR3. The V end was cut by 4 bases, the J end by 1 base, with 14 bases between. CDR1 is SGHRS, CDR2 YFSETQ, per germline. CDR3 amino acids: CASSILGGGQETQYF. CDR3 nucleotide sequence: TGCGCCAGCAGCATACTCGGGGGAGGCCAAGAGACCCAGTACTTC. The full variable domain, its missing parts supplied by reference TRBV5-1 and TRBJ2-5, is KAGVTQTPRYLIKTRGQQVTLSCSPISGHRSVSWYQQTPGQGLQFLFEYFSETQRNKGNFPGRFSGRQFSNSRSEMNVSTLELGDSALYLCASSILGGGQETQYFGPGTRLLVL.

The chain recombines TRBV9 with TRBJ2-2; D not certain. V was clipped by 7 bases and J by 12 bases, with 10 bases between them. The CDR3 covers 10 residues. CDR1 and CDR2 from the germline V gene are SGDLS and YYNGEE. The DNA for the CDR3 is TGTGCCAGCCTTTCCCTGAAGCTGTTTTTT. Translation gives CASLSLKLFF.

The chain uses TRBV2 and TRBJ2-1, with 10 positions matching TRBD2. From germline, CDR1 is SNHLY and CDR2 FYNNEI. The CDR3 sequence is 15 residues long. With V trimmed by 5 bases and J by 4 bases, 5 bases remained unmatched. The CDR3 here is CASSQLAGQYNEQFF. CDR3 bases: TGTGCCAGCAGTCAACTAGCGGGGCAGTACAATGAGCAGTTCTTC.

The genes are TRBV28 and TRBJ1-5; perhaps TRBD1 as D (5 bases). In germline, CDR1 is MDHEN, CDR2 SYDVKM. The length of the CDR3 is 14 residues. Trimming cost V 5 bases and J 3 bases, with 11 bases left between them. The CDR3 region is CASSLRQLNQPQHF. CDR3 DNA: TGTGCCAGCAGTCTAAGACAGCTCAATCAGCCCCAGCATTTT.

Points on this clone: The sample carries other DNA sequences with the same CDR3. The CDR3 nucleotides are TGTGCCAGCAGTCCGGGGGGGTACGAGCAGTACTTC. This translates into CASSPGGYEQYF. This rearrangement joins TRBV7-9 to TRBJ2-7, with 8 bases lining up with TRBD2. Germline V CDR1 and CDR2: SEHNR, FQNEAQ (reference sequence). V gave up 6 bases and J gave up 4 bases; unmatched junction bases: 2. CDR3 length: 12 residues.

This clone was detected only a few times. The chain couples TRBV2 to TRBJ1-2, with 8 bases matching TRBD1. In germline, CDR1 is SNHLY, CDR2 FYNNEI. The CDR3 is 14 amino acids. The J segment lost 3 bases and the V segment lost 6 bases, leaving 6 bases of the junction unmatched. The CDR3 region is CASRKDRADYGYTF. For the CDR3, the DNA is TGTGCCAGCAGAAAGGACAGGGCTGACTATGGCTACACCTTC.

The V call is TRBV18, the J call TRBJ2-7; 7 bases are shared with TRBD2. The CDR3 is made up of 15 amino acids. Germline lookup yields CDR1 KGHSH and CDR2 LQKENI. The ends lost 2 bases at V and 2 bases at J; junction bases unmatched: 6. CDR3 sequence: CASSPGLVYTYEQYF. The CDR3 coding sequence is TGTGCCAGCTCACCAGGACTAGTGTATACCTACGAGCAGTACTTC.

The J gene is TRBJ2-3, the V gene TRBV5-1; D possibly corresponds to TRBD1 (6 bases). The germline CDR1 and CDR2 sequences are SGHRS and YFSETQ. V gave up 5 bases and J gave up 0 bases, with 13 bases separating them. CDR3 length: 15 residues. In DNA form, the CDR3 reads TGCGCCAGCAGTCCCCAGGGGATCAGCACAGATACGCAGTATTTT. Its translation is CASSPQGISTDTQYF.

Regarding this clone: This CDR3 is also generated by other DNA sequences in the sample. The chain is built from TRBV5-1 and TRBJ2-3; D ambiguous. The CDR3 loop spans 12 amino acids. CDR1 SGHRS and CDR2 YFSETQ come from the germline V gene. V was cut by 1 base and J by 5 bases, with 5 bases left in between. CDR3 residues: CASSLKGDTQYF. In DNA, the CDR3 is TGCGCCAGCAGCTTGAAAGGAGATACGCAGTATTTT.

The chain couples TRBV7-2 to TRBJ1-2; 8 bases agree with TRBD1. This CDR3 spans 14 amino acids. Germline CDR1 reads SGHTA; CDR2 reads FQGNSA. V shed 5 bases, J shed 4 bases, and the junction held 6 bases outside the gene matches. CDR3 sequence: CASSPTTGAYGYTF. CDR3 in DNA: TGTGCCAGCAGCCCGACGACAGGGGCCTATGGCTACACCTTC.

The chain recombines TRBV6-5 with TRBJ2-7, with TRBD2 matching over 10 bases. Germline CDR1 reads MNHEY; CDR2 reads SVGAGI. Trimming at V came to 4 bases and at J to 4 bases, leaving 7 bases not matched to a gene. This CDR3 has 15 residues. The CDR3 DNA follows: TGTGCCAGCAGTTTCCAACTAGCGGGATCTTACGAGCAGTACTTC. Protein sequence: CASSFQLAGSYEQYF.

The CDR3 here is CASSARTGTYGYTF. The CDR3 DNA follows: TGTGCCAGTAGTGCAAGGACAGGGACCTATGGCTACACCTTC. The chain couples TRBV19 to TRBJ1-2; TRBD1 agrees at 8 bases. The V gene's germline CDR1 is LNHDA and CDR2 SQIVND (reference sequence). V was pared by 5 bases and J by 4 bases, with 6 bases of the junction left unmatched. CDR3 length: 14 residues.